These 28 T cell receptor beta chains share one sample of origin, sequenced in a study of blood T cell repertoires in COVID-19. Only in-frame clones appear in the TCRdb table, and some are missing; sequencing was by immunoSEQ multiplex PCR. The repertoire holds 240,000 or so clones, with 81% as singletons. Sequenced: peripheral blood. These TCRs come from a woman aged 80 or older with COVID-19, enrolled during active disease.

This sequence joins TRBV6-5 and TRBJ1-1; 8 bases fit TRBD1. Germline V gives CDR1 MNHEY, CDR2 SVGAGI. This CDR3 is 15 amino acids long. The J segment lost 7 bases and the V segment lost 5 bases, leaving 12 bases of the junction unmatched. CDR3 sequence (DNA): TGTGCCAGCAGTCGACCGCGGACAGGGAACGGTGAAGCTTTCTTT. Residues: CASSRPRTGNGEAFF.

The CDR3 bases are TGTGCCAGCAGTGAAGTACGGATAGCGGGAAATGAGCAGTTCTTC. Protein product: CASSEVRIAGNEQFF. J is TRBJ2-1 and V is TRBV25-1, with 8 bases aligning to TRBD2. Germline V gives CDR1 MGHDK, CDR2 SYGVNS. CDR3 length: 15 residues. Losses at the gene ends were 2 bases for V and 7 bases for J; bases not matched to a gene: 7.

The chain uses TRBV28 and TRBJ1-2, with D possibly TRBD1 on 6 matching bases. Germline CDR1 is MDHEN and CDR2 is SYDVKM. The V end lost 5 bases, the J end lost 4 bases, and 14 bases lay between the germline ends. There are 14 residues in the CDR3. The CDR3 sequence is CASSPVGAFYGYTF. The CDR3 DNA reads TGTGCCAGCAGTCCTGTGGGGGCTTTCTATGGCTACACCTTC.

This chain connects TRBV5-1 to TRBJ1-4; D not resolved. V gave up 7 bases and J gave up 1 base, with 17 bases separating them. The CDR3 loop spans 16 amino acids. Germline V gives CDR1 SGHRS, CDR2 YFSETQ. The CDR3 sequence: CASATEGGLTNEKLFF. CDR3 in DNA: TGCGCCAGCGCTACCGAGGGAGGGCTAACTAATGAAAAACTGTTTTTT.

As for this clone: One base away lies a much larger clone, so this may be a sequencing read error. The CDR3 reads CASSLQGSQPQHF. DNA for the CDR3: TGTGCCAGCAGCCTTCAGGGAAGTCAGCCCCAGCATTTT. This rearrangement joins TRBV6-5 to TRBJ1-5; D may be TRBD1 (5 bases). In germline, CDR1 is MNHEY, CDR2 SVGAGI. Deletions cut 6 bases from V and 6 bases from J, with 12 bases between. This CDR3 is built from 13 residues.

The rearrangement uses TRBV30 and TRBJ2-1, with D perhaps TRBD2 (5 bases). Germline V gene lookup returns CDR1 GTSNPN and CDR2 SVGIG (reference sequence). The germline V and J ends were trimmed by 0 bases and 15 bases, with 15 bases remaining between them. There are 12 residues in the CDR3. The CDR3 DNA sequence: TGTGCCTGGAGTGTTAAGTCAACCAGCGGGTTCTTC. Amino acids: CAWSVKSTSGFF.

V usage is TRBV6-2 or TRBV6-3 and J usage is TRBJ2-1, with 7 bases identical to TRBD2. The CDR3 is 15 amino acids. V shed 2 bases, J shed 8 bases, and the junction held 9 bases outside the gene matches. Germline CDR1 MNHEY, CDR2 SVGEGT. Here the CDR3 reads CASSYPGLGRDEQFF. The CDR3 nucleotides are TGTGCCAGCAGTTACCCAGGACTGGGGAGGGATGAGCAGTTCTTC.

This CDR3 is CASSPLVLMNTEAFF. The CDR3 region has the DNA TGCGCCAGCAGCCCTTTGGTACTCATGAACACTGAAGCTTTCTTT. V is TRBV4-1 and J is TRBJ1-1; no clear D. The CDR3 has 15 amino acids. Germline V CDR1 and CDR2: MGHRA, YSYEKL. V lost 4 bases, J lost 0 bases, and 12 bases lay in between.

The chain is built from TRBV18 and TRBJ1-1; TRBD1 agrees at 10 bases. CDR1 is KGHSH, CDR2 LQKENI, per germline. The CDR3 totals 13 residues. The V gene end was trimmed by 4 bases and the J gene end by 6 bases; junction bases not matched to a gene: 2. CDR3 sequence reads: CASSRGQGAEAFF. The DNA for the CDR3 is TGTGCCAGCTCACGCGGACAGGGGGCTGAAGCTTTCTTT. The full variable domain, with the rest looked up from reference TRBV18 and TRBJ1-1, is NAGVMQNPRHLVRRRGQEARLRCSPMKGHSHVYWYRQLPEEGLKFMVYLQKENIIDESGMPKERFSAEFPKEGPSILRIQQVVRGDSAAYFCASSRGQGAEAFFGQGTRLTVV.

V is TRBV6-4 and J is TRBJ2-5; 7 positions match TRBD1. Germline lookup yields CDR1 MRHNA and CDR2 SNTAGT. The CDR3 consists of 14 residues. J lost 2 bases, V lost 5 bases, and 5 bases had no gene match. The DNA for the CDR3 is TGTGCCAGCAGTCACCGGGACAGACAAGAGACCCAGTACTTC. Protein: CASSHRDRQETQYF.

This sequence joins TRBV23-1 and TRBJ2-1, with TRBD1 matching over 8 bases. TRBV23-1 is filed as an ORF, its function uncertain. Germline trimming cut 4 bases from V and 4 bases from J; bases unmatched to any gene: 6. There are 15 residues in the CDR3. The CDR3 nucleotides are TGCGCCAGCAGTCCCGACAGGGGCCCTTACAATGAGCAGTTCTTC. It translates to CASSPDRGPYNEQFF.

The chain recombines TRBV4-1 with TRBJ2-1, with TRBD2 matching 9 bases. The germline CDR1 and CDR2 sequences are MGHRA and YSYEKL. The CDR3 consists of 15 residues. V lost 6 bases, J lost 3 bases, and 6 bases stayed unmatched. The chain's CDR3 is CASRGGTSLYNEQFF. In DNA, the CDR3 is TGCGCCAGCAGGGGTGGGACTAGCCTCTACAATGAGCAGTTCTTC.

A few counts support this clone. Written as DNA, the CDR3 is TGTGCCAGCAGAGCCGGGACAGGGGAAGTAGGCTACACCTTC. Its translation: CASRAGTGEVGYTF. The rearrangement uses TRBV2 and TRBJ1-2; 10 bases align to TRBD1. The CDR3 covers 14 residues. Germline loops: CDR1 SNHLY, CDR2 FYNNEI. Trimming removed 6 bases from V and 8 bases from J; junction bases left unmatched: 9.

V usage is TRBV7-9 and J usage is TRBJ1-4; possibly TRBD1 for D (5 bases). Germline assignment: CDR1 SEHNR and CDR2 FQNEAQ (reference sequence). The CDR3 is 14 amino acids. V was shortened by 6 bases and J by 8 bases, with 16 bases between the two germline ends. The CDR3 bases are TGTGCCAGCAGTTCCAGGGTTGGGGAAGAAAAACTGTTTTTT. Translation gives CASSSRVGEEKLFF.

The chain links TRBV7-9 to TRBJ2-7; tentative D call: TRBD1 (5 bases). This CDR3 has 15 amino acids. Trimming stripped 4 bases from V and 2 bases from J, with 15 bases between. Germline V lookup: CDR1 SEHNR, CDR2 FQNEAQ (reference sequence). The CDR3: CASSSLGQGTYEQYF. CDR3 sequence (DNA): TGTGCCAGCAGCTCCCTGGGCCAGGGCACCTACGAGCAGTACTTC.

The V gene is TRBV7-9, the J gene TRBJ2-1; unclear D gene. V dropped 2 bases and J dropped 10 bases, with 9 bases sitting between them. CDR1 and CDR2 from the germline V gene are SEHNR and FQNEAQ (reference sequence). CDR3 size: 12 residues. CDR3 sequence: CASSLLAGEQFF. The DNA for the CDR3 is TGTGCCAGCAGCTTACTGGCAGGCGAGCAGTTCTTC.

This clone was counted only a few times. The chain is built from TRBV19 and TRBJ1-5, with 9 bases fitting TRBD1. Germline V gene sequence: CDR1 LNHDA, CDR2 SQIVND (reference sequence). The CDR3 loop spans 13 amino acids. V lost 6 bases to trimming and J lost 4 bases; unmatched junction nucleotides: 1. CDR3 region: CASSDRGNQPQHF. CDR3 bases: TGTGCCAGTAGCGACAGGGGGAATCAGCCCCAGCATTTT. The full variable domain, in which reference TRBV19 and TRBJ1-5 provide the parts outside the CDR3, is DGGITQSPKYLFRKEGQNVTLSCEQNLNHDAMYWYRQDPGQGLRLIYYSQIVNDFQKGDIAEGYSVSREKKESFPLTVTSAQKNPTAFYLCASSDRGNQPQHFGDGTRLSIL.

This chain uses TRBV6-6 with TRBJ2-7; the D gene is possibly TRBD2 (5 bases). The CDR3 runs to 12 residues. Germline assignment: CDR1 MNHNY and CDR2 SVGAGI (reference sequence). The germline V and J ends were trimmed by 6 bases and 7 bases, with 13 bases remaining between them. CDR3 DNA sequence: TGTGCCAGCAGACAGAGCACGGGGGAGCAGTACTTC. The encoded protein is CASRQSTGEQYF.

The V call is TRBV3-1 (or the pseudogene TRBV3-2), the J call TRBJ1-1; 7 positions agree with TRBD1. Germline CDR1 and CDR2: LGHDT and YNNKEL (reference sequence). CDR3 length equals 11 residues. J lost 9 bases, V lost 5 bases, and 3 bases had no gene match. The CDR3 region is CASSRGQKAFF. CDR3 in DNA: TGTGCCAGCAGCAGGGGGCAGAAAGCTTTCTTT.

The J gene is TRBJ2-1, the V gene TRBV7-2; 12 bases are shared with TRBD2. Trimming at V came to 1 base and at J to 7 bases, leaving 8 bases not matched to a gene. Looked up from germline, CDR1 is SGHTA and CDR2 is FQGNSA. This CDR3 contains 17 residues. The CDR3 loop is CASSLVRLAGASNEQFF. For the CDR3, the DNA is TGTGCCAGCAGCTTAGTTCGACTAGCGGGAGCCTCAAATGAGCAGTTCTTC.

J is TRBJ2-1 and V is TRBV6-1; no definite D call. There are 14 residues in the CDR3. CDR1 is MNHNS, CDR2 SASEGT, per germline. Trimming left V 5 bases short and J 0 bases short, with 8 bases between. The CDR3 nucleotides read TGTGCCAGCAGTTATTCGAGCTCCTACAATGAGCAGTTCTTC. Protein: CASSYSSSYNEQFF.

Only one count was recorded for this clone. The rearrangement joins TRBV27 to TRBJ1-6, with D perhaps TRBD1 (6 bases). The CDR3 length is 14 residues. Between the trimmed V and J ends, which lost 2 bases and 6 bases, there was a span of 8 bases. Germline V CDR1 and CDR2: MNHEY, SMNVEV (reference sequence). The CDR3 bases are TGTGCCAGCAGTTTACAGGGGAGTAATTCACCCCTCCACTTT. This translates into CASSLQGSNSPLHF.

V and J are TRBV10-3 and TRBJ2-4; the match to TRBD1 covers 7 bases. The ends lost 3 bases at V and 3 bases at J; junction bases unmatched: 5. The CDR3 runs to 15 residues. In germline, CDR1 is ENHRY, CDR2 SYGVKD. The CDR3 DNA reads TGTGCCATCAGTGATGGACAGGCTGGCAAAAACATTCAGTACTTC. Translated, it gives CAISDGQAGKNIQYF.

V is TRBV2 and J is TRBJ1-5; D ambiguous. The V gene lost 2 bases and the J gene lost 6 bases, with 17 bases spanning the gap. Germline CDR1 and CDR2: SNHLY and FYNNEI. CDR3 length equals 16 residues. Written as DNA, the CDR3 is TGTGCCAGCAGTGAAAACTGGAGGGCGGGAGGTCAGCCCCAGCATTTT. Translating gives CASSENWRAGGQPQHF.

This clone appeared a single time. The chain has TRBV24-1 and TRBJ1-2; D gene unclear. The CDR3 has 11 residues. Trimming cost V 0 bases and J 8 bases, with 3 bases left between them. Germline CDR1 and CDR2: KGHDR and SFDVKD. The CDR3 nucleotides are TGTGCCACCAGTGATTTGGGCGGCTACACCTTC. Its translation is CATSDLGGYTF.

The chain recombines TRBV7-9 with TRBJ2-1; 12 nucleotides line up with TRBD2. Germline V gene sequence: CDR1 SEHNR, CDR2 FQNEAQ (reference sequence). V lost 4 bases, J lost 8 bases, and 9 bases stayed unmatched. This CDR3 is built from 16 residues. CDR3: CASSSRTSGIGDEQFF. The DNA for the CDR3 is TGTGCCAGCAGCTCCAGGACTAGCGGGATCGGGGATGAGCAGTTCTTC.

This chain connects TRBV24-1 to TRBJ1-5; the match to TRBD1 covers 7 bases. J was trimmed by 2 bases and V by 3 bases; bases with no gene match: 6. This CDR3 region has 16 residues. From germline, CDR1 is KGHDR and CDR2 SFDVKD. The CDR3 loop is CATSDPRDRGNQPQHF. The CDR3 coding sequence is TGTGCCACCAGTGATCCCCGAGACAGGGGCAATCAGCCCCAGCATTTT.

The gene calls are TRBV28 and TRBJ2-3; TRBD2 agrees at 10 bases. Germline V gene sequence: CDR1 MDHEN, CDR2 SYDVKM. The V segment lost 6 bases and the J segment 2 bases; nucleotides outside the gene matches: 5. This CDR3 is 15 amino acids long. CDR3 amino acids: CASSQLAGITDTQYF. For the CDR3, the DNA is TGTGCCAGCAGCCAACTAGCGGGAATCACAGATACGCAGTATTTT.